One and the same sample provided the 24 T cell receptor beta chains below, sequenced in a study of blood T cell repertoires in COVID-19. This table comes from immunoSEQ multiplex PCR, and its TCRdb copy is limited to in-frame clones, with some not included. This sample has about 330,000 clones, with 87% found just once. Sequencing input: PBMCs or T cells enriched from blood (not recorded which). Source of these receptors: a woman in her twenties or thirties who had recovered from COVID-19.

The CDR3 DNA follows: TGTGCCACCAGCACCCTTCGGACAGATGGCTACACCTTC. Encoded protein: CATSTLRTDGYTF. This chain joins TRBV15 and TRBJ1-2; a weak D match, TRBD1 (6 bases). The germline V gene encodes CDR1 LNHNV and CDR2 YYDKDF (reference sequence). This CDR3 is built from 13 residues. The V end lost 4 bases, the J end lost 6 bases, and 12 bases lay between the germline ends.

This chain connects TRBV5-1 to TRBJ2-7, with D possibly being TRBD1 (6 bases). From germline, CDR1 is SGHRS and CDR2 YFSETQ. The CDR3 extends over 13 amino acids. V dropped 4 bases and J dropped 4 bases, with 12 bases sitting between them. CDR3 residues: CASSNQQGYEQYF. DNA for the CDR3: TGCGCCAGCAGCAATCAACAGGGATACGAGCAGTACTTC.

This chain connects TRBV25-1 to TRBJ1-1; D is uncertain. Germline V gene lookup returns CDR1 MGHDK and CDR2 SYGVNS. CDR3 size: 12 residues. The germline V and J ends were trimmed by 4 bases and 1 base, with 4 bases remaining between them. The CDR3 reads CASSARNTEAFF. CDR3 nucleotides: TGTGCCAGCAGTGCGAGGAACACTGAAGCTTTCTTT.

This clone was seen just once. The chain is built from TRBV4-1 and TRBJ2-5, with 7 bases that match TRBD2. The trim removed 1 base at V and 2 bases at J, leaving 7 bases unmatched. CDR3 size: 16 residues. Germline V lookup: CDR1 MGHRA, CDR2 YSYEKL. The CDR3 bases are TGCGCCAGCAGCCAAGGACTAGCCCGAGCTCAAGAGACCCAGTACTTC. Its translation is CASSQGLARAQETQYF.

The rearrangement joins TRBV2 to TRBJ2-7, with D possibly matching TRBD2 (6 bases). The CDR3 runs 16 residues. The V end was cut by 8 bases, the J end by 0 bases, with 20 bases between. The germline V gene encodes CDR1 SNHLY and CDR2 FYNNEI. CDR3 sequence (DNA): TGTGCCAGCGAACCATCATGGGGCGGGGACTCCTACGAGCAGTACTTC. This encodes CASEPSWGGDSYEQYF.

The chain carries TRBV2 and TRBJ1-2; possible D gene TRBD1, 5 bases. CDR3 length: 15 residues. V lost 7 bases, J lost 2 bases, and 17 bases lay in between. From germline, CDR1 is SNHLY and CDR2 FYNNEI. CDR3 in amino acids: CASTSRGGFNYGYTF. CDR3 nucleotide sequence: TGTGCCAGCACCTCTCGTGGGGGGTTCAACTATGGCTACACCTTC.

The chain carries TRBV6-5 and TRBJ2-3, with D tentatively TRBD1 (8 bases). This CDR3 has 13 residues. The V and J ends lost 11 bases and 3 bases respectively, with 15 bases between them. The germline gives CDR1 MNHEY, CDR2 SVGAGI. CDR3 region: CAGGDRWTDTQYF. The CDR3 nucleotides read TGTGCCGGGGGGGACAGGTGGACAGATACGCAGTATTTT.

The CDR3 reads CASSEEHNYGYTF. The CDR3 DNA is TGTGCCAGCAGTGAAGAACACAACTATGGCTACACCTTC. The rearrangement joins TRBV2 to TRBJ1-2; D ambiguous. The CDR3 length is 13 residues. V shed 1 base and J shed 2 bases, with 5 bases lying between them. CDR1 and CDR2 from the germline V gene are SNHLY and FYNNEI.

The V call is TRBV5-1, the J call TRBJ1-1; D is unresolved. The germline V gene encodes CDR1 SGHRS and CDR2 YFSETQ. The CDR3 is 11 amino acids. V shed 10 bases and J shed 4 bases, with 11 bases lying between them. CDR3 sequence reads: CAVRPSTEAFF. DNA for the CDR3: TGCGCCGTACGTCCGAGCACTGAAGCTTTCTTT.

The V call is TRBV7-9, the J call TRBJ1-1, with TRBD1 as a possible D gene (5 bases). The CDR3 has 15 residues. The V gene's germline CDR1 is SEHNR and CDR2 FQNEAQ (reference sequence). V was shortened by 6 bases and J by 0 bases, with 14 bases between the two germline ends. The CDR3 DNA is TGTGCCAGCAGGTCTACAGGAACCATGAACACTGAAGCTTTCTTT. It translates to CASRSTGTMNTEAFF.

The rearrangement uses TRBV2 and TRBJ1-1, with D perhaps TRBD1 (5 bases). Germline CDR1 is SNHLY and CDR2 is FYNNEI. This CDR3 has 16 residues. Trimming took off 2 bases at V and 8 bases at J, with 21 bases between the two ends. The CDR3 sequence: CASSESFWGEGKEAFF. Here the CDR3 DNA reads TGTGCCAGCAGTGAAAGTTTTTGGGGGGAGGGGAAGGAAGCTTTCTTT.

This sequence joins TRBV19 and TRBJ1-5; D is perhaps TRBD1 (5 bases). Germline CDR1 LNHDA, CDR2 SQIVND (reference sequence). The CDR3 extends over 15 amino acids. With 9 bases removed from V and 1 base from J, the gap between germline ends came to 16 bases. Here the CDR3 DNA reads TGTGCCAGCCGCTGGGGGGAGTTGAGCAATCAGCCCCAGCATTTT. This sequence encodes CASRWGELSNQPQHF. Looking up the rest from reference TRBV19 and TRBJ1-5 gives the full variable domain: DGGITQSPKYLFRKEGQNVTLSCEQNLNHDAMYWYRQDPGQGLRLIYYSQIVNDFQKGDIAEGYSVSREKKESFPLTVTSAQKNPTAFYLCASRWGELSNQPQHFGDGTRLSIL.

This clone showed up just once. The sample contains more than one DNA sequence encoding this CDR3. The J gene is TRBJ2-1, the V gene TRBV6-5, with 10 bases matching TRBD2. Germline lookup yields CDR1 MNHEY and CDR2 SVGAGI. V trimming: 2 bases; J trimming: 3 bases; junction bases outside the gene matches: 1. The CDR3 spans 15 residues. CDR3 in amino acids: CASSYVAGGYNEQFF. The DNA of the CDR3 is TGTGCCAGCAGTTACGTAGCGGGGGGCTACAATGAGCAGTTCTTC.

The table lists this clone with a count of one. The gene calls are TRBV6-1 and TRBJ1-3, with 7 bases fitting TRBD1. This CDR3 contains 19 residues. Germline V gene sequence: CDR1 MNHNS, CDR2 SASEGT. V gave up 3 bases and J gave up 0 bases; unmatched junction bases: 14. CDR3 region: CASSERFSPGGYSGNTIYF. The CDR3 coding sequence is TGTGCCAGCAGTGAGCGATTCTCCCCAGGGGGGTACTCTGGAAACACCATATATTTT.

The genes are TRBV5-1 and TRBJ2-5, with 9 positions matching TRBD2. The germline gives CDR1 SGHRS, CDR2 YFSETQ. This CDR3 comprises 15 residues. J lost 2 bases, V lost 4 bases, and 6 bases had no gene match. CDR3 sequence: CASSDQRGVQETQYF. In nucleotides, the CDR3 is TGCGCCAGCAGCGATCAGCGGGGGGTACAAGAGACCCAGTACTTC. Filled out from reference TRBV5-1 and TRBJ2-5, the complete variable domain reads KAGVTQTPRYLIKTRGQQVTLSCSPISGHRSVSWYQQTPGQGLQFLFEYFSETQRNKGNFPGRFSGRQFSNSRSEMNVSTLELGDSALYLCASSDQRGVQETQYFGPGTRLLVL.

This chain joins TRBV3-1 (or the pseudogene TRBV3-2) and TRBJ2-7; 8 nucleotides line up with TRBD1. The CDR3 has 15 amino acids. Unmatched junction bases numbered 9, after V lost 5 bases and J lost 3 bases. The germline V gene encodes CDR1 LGHDT and CDR2 YNNKEL (reference sequence). The CDR3 sequence is CASSSRTGWGYEQYF. CDR3 DNA: TGTGCCAGCAGCTCCCGGACAGGGTGGGGCTACGAGCAGTACTTC.

The chain combines TRBV11-2 with TRBJ1-6; D unclear. The V gene's germline CDR1 is SGHAT and CDR2 FQNNGV. The V end lost 4 bases, the J end lost 17 bases, and 12 bases lay between the germline ends. The CDR3 consists of 11 residues. This chain's CDR3 is CASSSALTIHF. The CDR3 nucleotides are TGTGCCAGCAGCTCGGCCTTAACTATCCACTTT.

V usage is TRBV23-1 and J usage is TRBJ1-5; 7 nucleotides line up with TRBD1. TRBV23-1 is an ORF; its function is uncertain. The ends lost 0 bases at V and 5 bases at J; junction bases unmatched: 13. The CDR3 runs 18 residues. CDR3: CASSQSCLVAGGDQPQHF. The CDR3 coding sequence is TGCGCCAGCAGTCAATCCTGTTTAGTGGCAGGGGGAGATCAGCCCCAGCATTTT.

V and J are TRBV2 and TRBJ1-2, with TRBD1 identical over 7 bases. Germline V gene lookup returns CDR1 SNHLY and CDR2 FYNNEI. There are 13 residues in the CDR3. The trim removed 4 bases at V and 1 base at J, leaving 0 bases unmatched. In DNA form, the CDR3 reads TGTGCCAGCAGTGGGGACAGTAACTATGGCTACACCTTC. Translating gives CASSGDSNYGYTF.

The chain recombines TRBV2 with TRBJ1-2; possible D gene TRBD1, 5 bases. This CDR3 spans 15 amino acids. Trimming stripped 4 bases from V and 1 base from J, with 13 bases between. Germline V gene sequence: CDR1 SNHLY, CDR2 FYNNEI. The CDR3 DNA reads TGTGCCAGCAGTGGGGATGGACACGTTAACTATGGCTACACCTTC. This gives the protein CASSGDGHVNYGYTF.

V is TRBV3-1 (or the pseudogene TRBV3-2) and J is TRBJ2-3; no clear D gene. The CDR3 has 14 amino acids. Per the germline V gene, CDR1 is LGHDT and CDR2 is YNNKEL (reference sequence). The V end lost 0 bases, the J end lost 1 base, and 5 bases lay between the germline ends. CDR3 amino acids: CASSQELRTDTQYF. The CDR3 bases are TGTGCCAGCAGCCAAGAACTGCGCACAGATACGCAGTATTTT.

The chain combines TRBV11-1 with TRBJ1-1, with TRBD1 as a possible D gene (5 bases). The V gene's germline CDR1 is SGHAT and CDR2 FQDESV (reference sequence). V shed 6 bases and J shed 3 bases, with 20 bases lying between them. The CDR3 contains 16 residues. CDR3 bases: TGTGCCAGCAGTCGCTTCATATGGGGGAGGGACACTGAAGCTTTCTTT. Its protein is CASSRFIWGRDTEAFF. The full variable domain, its missing parts supplied by reference TRBV11-1 and TRBJ1-1, is EAEVAQSPRYKITEKSQAVAFWCDPISGHATLYWYRQILGQGPELLVQFQDESVVDDSQLPKDRFSAERLKGVDSTLKIQPAELGDSAMYLCASSRFIWGRDTEAFFGQGTRLTVV.

The chain has TRBV27 and TRBJ2-5, with D possibly TRBD2 on 6 matching bases. The CDR3 extends over 14 amino acids. Germline loops: CDR1 MNHEY, CDR2 SMNVEV (reference sequence). Trimming took off 3 bases at V and 5 bases at J, with 13 bases between the two ends. CDR3 residues: CASSLWGETETQYF. DNA of the CDR3: TGTGCCAGCAGTTTGTGGGGGGAAACGGAGACCCAGTACTTC.

This chain uses TRBV27 with TRBJ1-2; D is unresolved. Trimming removed 5 bases from V and 4 bases from J, with 14 bases in between. The CDR3 spans 14 residues. The germline V gene encodes CDR1 MNHEY and CDR2 SMNVEV (reference sequence). CDR3 region: CASSISDRGYGYTF. CDR3 nucleotide sequence: TGTGCCAGCAGTATCAGCGACCGAGGCTATGGCTACACCTTC.